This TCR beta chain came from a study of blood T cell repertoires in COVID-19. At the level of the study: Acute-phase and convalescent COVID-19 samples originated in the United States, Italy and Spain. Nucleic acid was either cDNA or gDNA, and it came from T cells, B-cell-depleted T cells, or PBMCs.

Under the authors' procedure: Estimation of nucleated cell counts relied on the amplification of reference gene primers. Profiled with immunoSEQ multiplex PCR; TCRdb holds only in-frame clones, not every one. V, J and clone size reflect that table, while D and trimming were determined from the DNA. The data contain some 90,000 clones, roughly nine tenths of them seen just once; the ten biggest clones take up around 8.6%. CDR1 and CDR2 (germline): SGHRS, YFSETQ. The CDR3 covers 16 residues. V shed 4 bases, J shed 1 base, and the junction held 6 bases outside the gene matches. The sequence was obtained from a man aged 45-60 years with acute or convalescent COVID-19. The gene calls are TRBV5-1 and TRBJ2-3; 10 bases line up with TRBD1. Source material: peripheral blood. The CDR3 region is CASSGGQGPRTDTQYF. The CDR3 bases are TGCGCCAGCAGCGGGGGACAGGGGCCCCGCACAGATACGCAGTATTTT.